A single sample is the source of the 15 T cell receptor beta chains below, sequenced in a study of PD-L1 blockade in urothelial cancer. Clones were read by immunoSEQ multiplex PCR, and TCRdb kept only the in-frame ones, dropping some. The sample records about 110,000 clones, roughly 88% being singletons. Sequenced here: PBMCs, sampled around atezolizumab (anti-PD-L1) treatment. The receptors originated from a man aged 45-65 years with urothelial cancer.

The chain employs TRBV30 and TRBJ1-1, with D possibly TRBD1 on 5 matching bases. CDR1 and CDR2 (germline): GTSNPN, SVGIG (reference sequence). This CDR3 contains 14 residues. Trimming stripped 0 bases from V and 6 bases from J, with 14 bases between. The CDR3: CAWSVRGWEAEAFF. CDR3 DNA sequence: TGTGCCTGGAGTGTACGGGGGTGGGAGGCTGAAGCTTTCTTT.

V gene TRBV15 combines with J gene TRBJ2-4; a weak D match, TRBD2 (7 bases). Germline V CDR1 and CDR2: LNHNV, YYDKDF (reference sequence). V lost 3 bases, J lost 1 base, and 10 bases lay in between. The CDR3 is made up of 15 amino acids. The CDR3 sequence is CATSSGGAAKNIQYF. The CDR3 coding sequence is TGTGCCACCAGCAGTGGGGGGGCGGCCAAAAACATTCAGTACTTC.

The chain is built from TRBV2 and TRBJ2-5, with TRBD2 matching 8 bases. The CDR3 contains 17 residues. Germline V gives CDR1 SNHLY, CDR2 FYNNEI. J lost 4 bases, V lost 4 bases, and 14 bases had no gene match. CDR3 residues: CASSGSSLAAVGETQYF. The CDR3, as DNA: TGTGCCAGCAGTGGATCATCACTAGCGGCAGTAGGAGAGACCCAGTACTTC.

V is TRBV28 and J is TRBJ1-3; D gene uncertain. CDR3 size: 15 residues. Looked up from germline, CDR1 is MDHEN and CDR2 is SYDVKM. Trimming stripped 3 bases from V and 2 bases from J, with 11 bases between. CDR3 in DNA: TGTGCCAGCAGTTTTCCGGCAGGCACTGGAAACACCATATATTTT. Protein product: CASSFPAGTGNTIYF. Full variable domain (remainder filled in from reference TRBV28 and TRBJ1-3): DVKVTQSSRYLVKRTGEKVFLECVQDMDHENMFWYRQDPGLGLRLIYFSYDVKMKEKGDIPEGYSVSREKKERFSLILESASTNQTSMYLCASSFPAGTGNTIYFGEGSWLTVV.

The chain recombines TRBV6-6 with TRBJ1-5, with 7 bases that match TRBD1. With 0 bases clipped from V and 5 bases from J, the junction kept 4 bases outside the gene matches. The CDR3 length is 15 residues. Germline loops: CDR1 MNHNY, CDR2 SVGAGI (reference sequence). The CDR3 loop reads CASSYSGDSYQPQHF. CDR3 nucleotides: TGTGCCAGCAGTTACTCTGGGGACAGCTATCAGCCCCAGCATTTT.

This clone was detected only a few times. The V and J genes are TRBV30 and TRBJ1-2; TRBD1 is a possible D gene (6 bases). The V end lost 1 base, the J end lost 9 bases, and 15 bases lay between the germline ends. Germline V gene sequence: CDR1 GTSNPN, CDR2 SVGIG (reference sequence). This CDR3 has 13 amino acids. The CDR3 DNA follows: TGTGCCTGGAGTGGTCAGGGGTTTGGGAGCTACACCTTC. This sequence encodes CAWSGQGFGSYTF.

The rearrangement links TRBV27 to TRBJ2-5, with 7 bases aligning to TRBD1. The germline V gene encodes CDR1 MNHEY and CDR2 SMNVEV (reference sequence). The trim removed 5 bases at V and 5 bases at J, leaving 8 bases unmatched. The CDR3 covers 14 residues. The CDR3 protein is CASSMRQGWETQYF. CDR3 bases: TGTGCCAGCAGTATGCGACAGGGATGGGAGACCCAGTACTTC.

The J gene is TRBJ1-2, the V gene TRBV19; maybe TRBD1 (6 bases). The CDR3 loop spans 14 amino acids. With 6 bases removed from V and 5 bases from J, the gap between germline ends came to 16 bases. Germline CDR1 and CDR2: LNHDA and SQIVND (reference sequence). The CDR3 spells CASRPTGLIYGYTF. In DNA form, the CDR3 reads TGTGCCAGTAGGCCTACAGGGCTTATATATGGCTACACCTTC.

The V gene is TRBV11-3, the J gene TRBJ1-1, with 7 positions matching TRBD1. Per germline, CDR1 SGHNT and CDR2 YENEEA. This CDR3 spans 13 amino acids. Trimming removed 4 bases from V and 4 bases from J; junction bases left unmatched: 3. The CDR3 loop reads CASSYTGATEAFF. CDR3 sequence (DNA): TGTGCCAGCAGCTACACAGGGGCCACTGAAGCTTTCTTT.

This clone has just one count. This chain uses TRBV7-2 with TRBJ1-3, with 7 bases fitting TRBD1. The CDR3 has 17 amino acids. V lost 0 bases and J lost 4; bases outside the gene matches: 9. Germline V gene data show CDR1 as SGHTA and CDR2 as FQGNSA. CDR3 nucleotides: TGTGCCAGCAGCTTAGCTCGACAGGGCGTGGGGGGAAACACCATATATTTT. Its translation: CASSLARQGVGGNTIYF.

V gene TRBV9 combines with J gene TRBJ2-1; TRBD2 aligns across 12 bases. The CDR3 length is 17 residues. Germline V lookup: CDR1 SGDLS, CDR2 YYNGEE. V lost 4 bases and J lost 9; bases outside the gene matches: 14. The CDR3 sequence: CASSKSPDPGLAGEQFF. The CDR3 DNA follows: TGTGCCAGCAGCAAAAGTCCTGATCCGGGACTAGCGGGTGAGCAGTTCTTC. The variable domain in full, with the rest retrieved from reference TRBV9 and TRBJ2-1, is DSGVTQTPKHLITATGQRVTLRCSPRSGDLSVYWYQQSLDQGLQFLIQYYNGEERAKGNILERFSAQQFPDLHSELNLSSLELGDSALYFCASSKSPDPGLAGEQFFGPGTRLTVL.

V and J are TRBV5-1 and TRBJ2-1, with 10 bases matching TRBD1. The junction had 14 bases not matched to a gene; V was cut back by 0 bases and J by 2 bases. Germline assignment: CDR1 SGHRS and CDR2 YFSETQ. The CDR3 sequence is 20 residues long. Here the CDR3 reads CASSLALVNRDRGPYNEQFF. In DNA, the CDR3 is TGCGCCAGCAGCTTGGCCTTAGTAAACCGGGACAGGGGTCCCTACAATGAGCAGTTCTTC.

The chain links TRBV10-3 to TRBJ2-1; D remains ambiguous. CDR1 ENHRY and CDR2 SYGVKD come from the germline V gene. The germline V and J ends were trimmed by 0 bases and 0 bases, with 6 bases remaining between them. This CDR3 is 15 amino acids long. CDR3 in amino acids: CAISESTGSYNEQFF. Here the CDR3 DNA reads TGTGCCATCAGTGAGTCGACGGGCTCCTACAATGAGCAGTTCTTC.

The V and J genes are TRBV28 and TRBJ1-1; D might be TRBD1 (5 bases). The germline V and J ends were trimmed by 2 bases and 1 base, with 11 bases remaining between them. CDR3 size: 15 residues. CDR1 and CDR2 (germline): MDHEN, SYDVKM. The CDR3: CASSLGGARNTEAFF. The CDR3 coding sequence is TGTGCCAGCAGTTTAGGAGGGGCGAGGAACACTGAAGCTTTCTTT.

V and J are TRBV9 and TRBJ2-5; D is undetermined. The germline gives CDR1 SGDLS, CDR2 YYNGEE. Between the trimmed V and J ends, which lost 0 bases and 1 base, there was a span of 4 bases. The CDR3 extends over 13 amino acids. The CDR3 sequence: CASSVGLQETQYF. The CDR3 DNA sequence: TGTGCCAGCAGCGTAGGACTCCAAGAGACCCAGTACTTC.